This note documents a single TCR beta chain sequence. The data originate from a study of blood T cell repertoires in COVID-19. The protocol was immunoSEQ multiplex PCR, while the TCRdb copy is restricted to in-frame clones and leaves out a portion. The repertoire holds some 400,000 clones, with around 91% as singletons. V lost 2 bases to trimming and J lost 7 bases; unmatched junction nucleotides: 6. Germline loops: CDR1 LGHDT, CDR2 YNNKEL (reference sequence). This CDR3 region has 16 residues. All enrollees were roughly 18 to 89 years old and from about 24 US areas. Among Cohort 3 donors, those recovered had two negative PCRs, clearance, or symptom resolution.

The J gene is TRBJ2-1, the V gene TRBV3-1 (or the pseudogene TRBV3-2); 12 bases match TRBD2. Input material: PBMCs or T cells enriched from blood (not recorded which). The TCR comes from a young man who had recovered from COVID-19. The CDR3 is CASSQLAGGPGNEQFF. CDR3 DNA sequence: TGTGCCAGCAGCCAACTAGCGGGAGGGCCTGGGAATGAGCAGTTCTTC.